Below, 14 T cell receptor beta chains from the same sample are listed, as sequenced in a study of blood T cells in healthy people across ages. PCR was performed a second time for roughly 7 to 11 cycles using a sample-barcoded 5' primer and a J-beta primer mix. Using its own MiXCR run on the 5' RACE reads, TCRdb lists one record per CDR3 protein. The sample records roughly 680,000 distinct CDR3 sequences, over 40% being singletons. The sequenced material came from blood. The receptors were sampled from a woman aged 80 or older in good health.

A remark on this clonotype: This may be a read error, as it is one base from a much larger clone. The rearrangement uses TRBV14 and TRBJ2-1; D unresolved. The CDR3 contains 14 residues. CDR1 and CDR2 (germline): SGHDN, FVKESK. The DNA of the CDR3 is TGTGCCAACAGCCAACGACTGTCCTACAATGAGCAGTTCTTC. Amino acid sequence: CANSQRLSYNEQFF.

This chain links TRBV5-1 with TRBJ2-5; 7 bases match TRBD2. V shed 3 bases and J 3 bases; nucleotides not matched to a gene: 2. This CDR3 spans 13 amino acids. Germline V gene sequence: CDR1 SGHRS, CDR2 YFSETQ. The chain's CDR3 is CASSWTREETQYF. CDR3 DNA sequence: TGCGCCAGCAGCTGGACTAGAGAAGAGACCCAGTACTTC.

The chain uses TRBV20-1 and TRBJ2-1; 7 bases are shared with TRBD2. Germline loops: CDR1 DFQATT, CDR2 SNEGSKA (reference sequence). The CDR3 covers 14 residues. After removal of 0 bases from V and 12 bases from J, the junction contained 11 bases not matched to a gene. DNA for the CDR3: TGCAGTGCTAGAGAGGTGACTAGCAGGTTTTCGCAGTTCTTC. Its translation: CSAREVTSRFSQFF.

This rearrangement joins TRBV12-3 or TRBV12-4 to TRBJ2-5, with D possibly being TRBD1 or TRBD2 (5 bases each). The CDR3 loop spans 16 amino acids. V dropped 1 base and J dropped 1 base, with 13 bases sitting between them. CDR3 in DNA: TGTGCCAGCAGTTTAGGCACCAGGGCGGGCCAAGAGACCCAGTACTTC. Its translation is CASSLGTRAGQETQYF.

In this sample, this clonotype turned up many times. The rearrangement links TRBV28 to TRBJ2-3; weak D call: TRBD1 (5 bases). V was pared by 6 bases and J by 2 bases, with 18 bases between. CDR1 and CDR2 from the germline V gene are MDHEN and SYDVKM. The CDR3 runs to 16 residues. CDR3 region: CASRPLDMEFTDTQYF. CDR3 bases: TGTGCCAGCAGGCCCCTGGACATGGAGTTCACAGATACGCAGTATTTT.

In the case of this clonotype: Just one base apart from a much larger clone, this may be a read error. This chain connects TRBV15 to TRBJ2-4, with unresolved D. Germline assignment: CDR1 LNHNV and CDR2 YYDKDF (reference sequence). The V gene lost 1 base and the J gene lost 8 bases, with 12 bases spanning the gap. CDR3 size: 14 residues. This chain's CDR3 is CATSRGLDEDIQYF. The CDR3 DNA is TGTGCCACCAGCAGAGGGCTCGATGAAGACATTCAGTACTTC.

This chain links TRBV11-2 with TRBJ2-5; 12 bases are a match to TRBD1. The CDR3 contains 17 residues. V was clipped by 8 bases and J by 5 bases; unmatched bases: 15. Germline CDR1 reads SGHAT; CDR2 reads FQNNGV. CDR3 protein: CASAKRGDRGPQETQYF. The CDR3 nucleotides are TGTGCCAGCGCCAAGAGGGGGGACAGGGGGCCTCAGGAGACCCAGTACTTC.

Turning to this clonotype: Since a much larger clone is just one base distant, this may be a read error. V usage is TRBV11-2 and J usage is TRBJ2-3, with 8 bases aligning to TRBD2. This CDR3 is 16 amino acids long. Germline V gives CDR1 SGHAT, CDR2 FQNNGV. The CDR3 DNA reads TGTGTCAGCAGCTCCATCAGCGGGGGCTCAGGAACTACGCAGTATTTT. This sequence encodes CVSSSISGGSGTTQYF.

V and J are TRBV19 and TRBJ1-1; the D is unclear. Germline V CDR1 and CDR2: LNHDA, SQIVND (reference sequence). V lost 0 bases, J lost 4 bases, and 9 bases lay in between. The CDR3 loop spans 14 amino acids. For the CDR3, the DNA is TGTGCCAGTAGTATAGAGGGGAGAAGCACTGAAGCTTTCTTT. This sequence encodes CASSIEGRSTEAFF. Drawing the rest from reference TRBV19 and TRBJ1-1, the complete variable domain is DGGITQSPKYLFRKEGQNVTLSCEQNLNHDAMYWYRQDPGQGLRLIYYSQIVNDFQKGDIAEGYSVSREKKESFPLTVTSAQKNPTAFYLCASSIEGRSTEAFFGQGTRLTVV.

This clonotype was found many times. V usage is TRBV6-6 and J usage is TRBJ1-5, with a tentative D call TRBD1 (5 bases). Trimming shortened V by 7 bases and J by 3 bases, and 13 bases separated the two germline ends. Germline V lookup: CDR1 MNHNY, CDR2 SVGAGI (reference sequence). This CDR3 region has 14 residues. CDR3 residues: CASIGRGDNQPQHF. The CDR3 DNA follows: TGTGCCAGCATCGGACGGGGGGACAATCAGCCCCAGCATTTT.

The chain couples TRBV27 to TRBJ1-1, with D uncertain. Germline V CDR1 and CDR2: MNHEY, SMNVEV (reference sequence). The V end was cut by 7 bases, the J end by 4 bases, with 16 bases between. The CDR3 length is 14 residues. The CDR3 DNA is TGTGCCAGCAAGCCCCCACAGCTTGGCACTGAAGCTTTCTTT. Translated: CASKPPQLGTEAFF.

This clonotype was found many times. The chain carries TRBV5-1 and TRBJ2-3; no clear D. Trimming removed 1 base at V and 7 bases at J, with 4 bases between. CDR3 length: 11 residues. Germline V gene sequence: CDR1 SGHRS, CDR2 YFSETQ. The CDR3 loop is CASSLSYTQYF. CDR3 sequence (DNA): TGCGCCAGCAGCTTGAGTTATACGCAGTATTTT.

This clonotype was counted between two and nine times. This chain joins TRBV20-1 and TRBJ1-4; no clear D gene. V lost 3 bases to trimming and J lost 0 bases, with 11 bases between them. CDR1 DFQATT and CDR2 SNEGSKA come from the germline V gene (reference sequence). The CDR3 consists of 15 residues. The CDR3 region has the DNA TGCAGTGCTAGTCCCCTGGCCTCAACTAATGAAAAACTGTTTTTT. Protein: CSASPLASTNEKLFF.

Comments on this clonotype: This may be a read error, as it is one base from a much larger clone. The chain employs TRBV7-9 and TRBJ2-1; D gene unclear. Between the trimmed V and J ends, which lost 5 bases and 8 bases, there was a span of 13 bases. The CDR3 consists of 13 residues. Looked up from germline, CDR1 is SEHNR and CDR2 is FQNEAQ (reference sequence). The chain's CDR3 is CASSLQTQDEQFF. The DNA for the CDR3 is TGTGCCAGCAGCCTCCAGACTCAGGATGAGCAGTTCTTC. Based on the CDR3 plus reference TRBV7-9 and TRBJ2-1, the full variable domain is DTGVSQNPRHKITKRGQNVTFRCDPISEHNRLYWYRQTLGQGPEFLTYFQNEAQLEKSRLLSDRFSAERPKGSFSTLEIQRTEQGDSAMYLCASSLQTQDEQFFGPGTRLTVL.